The 3 T cell receptor beta chains in this list originate from one sample, sequenced in a study of regulatory T cells in long-lasting Graves disease. Regarding time point: newly diagnosed GD, antithyroid drugs for less than 3 months. After RNA was extracted from PBMCs, the TCR library was made from it. Sequencing libraries for TCR beta were prepared with iRepertoire HTBI primers and Arm-PCR of CDR3 regions. TCRdb analysed the multiplex PCR reads with MiXCR anew, one entry per CDR3 protein. This sample yields under 800,000 distinct CDR3 sequences, of which roughly 15% are seen a single time; roughly 18% belongs to the top ten. In addition, the sample was reused for a study of T cells in Graves' hyperthyroidism and ophthalmopathy.

Sample: peripheral blood mononuclear cells (PBMCs), taken at new diagnosis, from a patient treated with antithyroid drugs. The origin of the receptors is a woman aged 25 to 39 with Graves disease.

This clonotype came up a few times. The V call is TRBV27, the J call TRBJ1-2; no reliable D call. V was shortened by 2 bases and J by 1 base, with 11 bases between the two germline ends. CDR3 size: 15 residues. Germline V gene lookup returns CDR1 MNHEY and CDR2 SMNVEV (reference sequence). This CDR3 reads CASSLEPKNNYGYTF. CDR3 coding DNA: TGTGCCAGCAGTTTAGAGCCGAAAAATAACTATGGCTACACCTTC.

In the case of this clonotype: A junction end diverges from the germline sequence, so it may reflect a read error. The chain uses TRBV5-1 and TRBJ2-3; 7 bases are shared with TRBD1. Germline V gene sequence: CDR1 SGHRS, CDR2 YFSETQ. The CDR3 totals 14 residues. CDR3 residues: CASSLWQGENTQYF. CDR3 sequence (DNA): TGTGCCAGCAGCTTATGGCAGGGGGAAAATACGCAGTATTTT.

In its sample, this clonotype was seen many times. The V call is TRBV5-1, the J call TRBJ2-7, with 11 bases matching TRBD1. This CDR3 is 14 amino acids long. CDR1 is SGHRS and CDR2 is YFSETQ in the germline V gene. V lost 3 bases, J lost 5 bases, and 4 bases stayed unmatched. This CDR3 reads CASSSGQGANEQYF. CDR3 nucleotide sequence: TGCGCCAGCAGCTCCGGACAGGGGGCGAACGAGCAGTACTTC.